This TCR beta chain was documented in a study of cytomegalovirus exposure and HLA in healthy donors. Study observations and caveats: In an earlier analysis, most TCR beta V segments were productive about 87% or about 30% of the time. Being indistinguishable, some V segments were excluded, TRBV6-2 and TRBV6-3 among them.

Concerning this clone itself: Its antigen is currently unknown.

Each donor was healthy, and each was a bone marrow donor. The CDR3 extends over 18 amino acids. The trim removed 5 bases at V and 2 bases at J, leaving 8 bases unmatched. The germline CDR1 and CDR2 sequences are PRHDT and FYEKMQ (reference sequence). The PCR ran on 60 Vbeta and 13 Jbeta primers. The repertoire was sequenced with immunoSEQ multiplex PCR; TCRdb's copy has only in-frame clones and lacks some. The table has 100,000 to 150,000 clones, roughly 80% seen once; the top ten hold roughly 4%. The sample consisted of PBMCs. The chain is built from TRBV13 and TRBJ2-3; TRBD2 matches at 15 bases. The clonotype was recovered from a woman in her thirties or forties in good health and CMV-seronegative. This CDR3 is CASSPPGTSGGYTDTQYF. The DNA of the CDR3 is TGTGCCAGCAGCCCGCCCGGGACTAGCGGGGGGTACACAGATACGCAGTATTTT.